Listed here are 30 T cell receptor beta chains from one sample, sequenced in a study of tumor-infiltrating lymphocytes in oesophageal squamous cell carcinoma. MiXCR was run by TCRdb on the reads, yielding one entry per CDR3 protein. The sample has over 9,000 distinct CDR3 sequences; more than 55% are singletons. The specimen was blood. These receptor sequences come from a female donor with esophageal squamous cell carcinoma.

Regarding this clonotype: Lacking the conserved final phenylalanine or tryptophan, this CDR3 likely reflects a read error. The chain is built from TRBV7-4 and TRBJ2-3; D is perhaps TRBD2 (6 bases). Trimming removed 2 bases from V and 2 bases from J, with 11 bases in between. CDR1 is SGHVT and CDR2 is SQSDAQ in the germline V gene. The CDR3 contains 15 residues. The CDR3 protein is CASSLWRGDTDTQYS. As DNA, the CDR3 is TGTGCCAGCAGCTTATGGAGGGGAGACACAGATACGCAGTATTCT.

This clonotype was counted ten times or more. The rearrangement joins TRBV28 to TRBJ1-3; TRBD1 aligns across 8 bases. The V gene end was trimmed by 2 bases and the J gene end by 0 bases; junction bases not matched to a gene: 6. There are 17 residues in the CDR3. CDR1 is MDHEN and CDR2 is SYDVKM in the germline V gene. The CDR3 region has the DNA TGTGCCAGCAGTTTAACCCCAACAGGGGGCTCTGGAAACACCATATATTTT. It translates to CASSLTPTGGSGNTIYF.

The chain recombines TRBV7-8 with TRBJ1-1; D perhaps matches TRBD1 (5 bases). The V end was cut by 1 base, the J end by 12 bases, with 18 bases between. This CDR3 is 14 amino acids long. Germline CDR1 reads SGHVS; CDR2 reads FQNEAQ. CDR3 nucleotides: TGTGCCAGCAGCTTAGGGGCTGGGACCGTGAAAACTTTCTTT. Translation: CASSLGAGTVKTFF.

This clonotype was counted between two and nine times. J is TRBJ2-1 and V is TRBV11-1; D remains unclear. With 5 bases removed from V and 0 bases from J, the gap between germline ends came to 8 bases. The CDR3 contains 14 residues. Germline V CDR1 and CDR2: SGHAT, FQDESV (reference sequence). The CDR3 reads CASSAVGSYNEQFF. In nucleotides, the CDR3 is TGTGCCAGCAGCGCCGTAGGCTCCTACAATGAGCAGTTCTTC.

The CDR3 coding sequence is TGCGCCAGCAGCTTAGCGGGGGAGCTCCAAGAGACCCAGTACTTC. It specifies CASSLAGELQETQYF. The V call is TRBV5-1, the J call TRBJ2-1; 8 bases agree with TRBD2. The tail of the sequence fits TRBJ2-5 better, so the J call may be wrong. The CDR3 sequence is 15 residues long. Germline lookup yields CDR1 SGHRS and CDR2 YFSETQ.

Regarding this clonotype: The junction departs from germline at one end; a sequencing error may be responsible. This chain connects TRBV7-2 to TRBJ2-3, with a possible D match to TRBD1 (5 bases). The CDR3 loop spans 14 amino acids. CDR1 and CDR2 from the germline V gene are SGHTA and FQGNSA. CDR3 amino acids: CASGLGQGTDTQYF. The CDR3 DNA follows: TGTGCCAGCGGCTTAGGTCAGGGTACAGATACGCAGTATTTT.

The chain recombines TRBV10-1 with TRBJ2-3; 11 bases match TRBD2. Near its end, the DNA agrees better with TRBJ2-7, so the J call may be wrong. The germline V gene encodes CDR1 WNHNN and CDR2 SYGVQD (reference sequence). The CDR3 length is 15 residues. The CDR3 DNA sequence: TGCGCCAGCAGTCCTTTAGCGGGAGGGCCGAAGGAGCAGTACTTC. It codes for CASSPLAGGPKEQYF.

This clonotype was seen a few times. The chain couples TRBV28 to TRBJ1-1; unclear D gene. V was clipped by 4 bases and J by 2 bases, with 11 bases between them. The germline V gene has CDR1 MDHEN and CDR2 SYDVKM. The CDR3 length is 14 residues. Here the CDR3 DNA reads TGTGCCAGCAGTTCCCCCGCAGCAAACACTGAAGCTTTCTTT. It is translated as CASSSPAANTEAFF.

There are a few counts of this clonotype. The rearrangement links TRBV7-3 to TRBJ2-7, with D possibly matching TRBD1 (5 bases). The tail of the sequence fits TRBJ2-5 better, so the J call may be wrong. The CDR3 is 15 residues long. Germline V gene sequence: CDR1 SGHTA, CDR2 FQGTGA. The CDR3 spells CASSLWSGPQETQYF. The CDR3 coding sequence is TGTGCCAGCAGCTTATGGTCAGGGCCGCAAGAGACCCAGTACTTC.

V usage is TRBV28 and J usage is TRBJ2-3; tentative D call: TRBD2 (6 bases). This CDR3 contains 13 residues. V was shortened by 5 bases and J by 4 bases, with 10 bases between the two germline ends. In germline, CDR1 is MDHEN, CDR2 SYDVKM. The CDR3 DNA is TGTGCCAGCAGTCCCGGAGGGTCAGATACGCAGTATTTT. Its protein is CASSPGGSDTQYF. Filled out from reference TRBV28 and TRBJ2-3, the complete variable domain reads DVKVTQSSRYLVKRTGEKVFLECVQDMDHENMFWYRQDPGLGLRLIYFSYDVKMKEKGDIPEGYSVSREKKERFSLILESASTNQTSMYLCASSPGGSDTQYFGPGTRLTVL.

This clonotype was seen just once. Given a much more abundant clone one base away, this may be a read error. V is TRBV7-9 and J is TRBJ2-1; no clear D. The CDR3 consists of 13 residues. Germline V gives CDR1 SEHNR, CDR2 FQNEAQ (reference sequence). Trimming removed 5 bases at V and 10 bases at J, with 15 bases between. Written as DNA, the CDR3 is TGTGCCAGCAGCCCCATGGGTAATTACGAGCAGTTCTTC. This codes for CASSPMGNYEQFF.

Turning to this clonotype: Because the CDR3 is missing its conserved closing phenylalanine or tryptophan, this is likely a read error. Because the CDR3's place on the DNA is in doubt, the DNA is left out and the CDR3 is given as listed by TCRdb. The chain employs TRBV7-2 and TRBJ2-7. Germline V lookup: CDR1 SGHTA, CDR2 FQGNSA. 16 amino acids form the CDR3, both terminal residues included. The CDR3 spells CASSLGGGLYEQYFGS.

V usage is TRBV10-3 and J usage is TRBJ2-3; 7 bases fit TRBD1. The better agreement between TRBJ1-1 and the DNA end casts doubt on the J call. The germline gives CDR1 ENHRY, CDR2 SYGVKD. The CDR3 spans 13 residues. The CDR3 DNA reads TGTGCCATCACTACAGGGGAAAACACTGAAGCTTTCTTT. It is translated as CAITTGENTEAFF.

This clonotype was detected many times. The CDR3 DNA reads as TGTGCCAGCAGCCCGAATTTTGGCGGGAGTGGCAATGAGCAGTTCTTC. It yields the protein CASSPNFGGSGNEQFF. The chain joins TRBV5-8 to TRBJ2-1; 7 bases line up with TRBD2. CDR1 SGHTS and CDR2 YDEGEE come from the germline V gene. This CDR3 has 16 amino acids. J lost 6 bases, V lost 4 bases, and 13 bases had no gene match.

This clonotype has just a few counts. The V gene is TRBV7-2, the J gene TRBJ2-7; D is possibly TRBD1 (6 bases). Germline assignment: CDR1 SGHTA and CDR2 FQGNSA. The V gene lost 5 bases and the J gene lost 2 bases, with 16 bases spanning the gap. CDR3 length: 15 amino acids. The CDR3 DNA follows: TGTGCCAGCAGCACAGCCTCGGACAGCGCCTACGAGCAGTACTTC. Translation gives CASSTASDSAYEQYF.

This CDR3 reads CASSVGTGGIQETQYF. The CDR3 DNA sequence: TGTGCCAGCAGTGTCGGGACAGGGGGCATCCAAGAGACCCAGTACTTC. The gene calls are TRBV6-8 and TRBJ2-5; 12 bases map to TRBD1. The CDR3 is 16 amino acids. J gave up 1 base and V 5 bases, and 5 bases lay outside the gene matches. Germline V gives CDR1 MNHGY, CDR2 SAAAGT.

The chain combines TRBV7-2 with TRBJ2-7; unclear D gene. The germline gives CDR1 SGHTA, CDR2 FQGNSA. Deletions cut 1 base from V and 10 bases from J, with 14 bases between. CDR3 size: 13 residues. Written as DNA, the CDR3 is TGTGCCAGCAGCTTAGGCCCCGAGATGGCCCAGTACTTC. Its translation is CASSLGPEMAQYF. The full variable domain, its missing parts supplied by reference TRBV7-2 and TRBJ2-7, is GAGVSQSPSNKVTEKGKDVELRCDPISGHTALYWYRQSLGQGLEFLIYFQGNSAPDKSGLPSDRFSAERTGGSVSTLTIQRTQQEDSAVYLCASSLGPEMAQYFGPGTRLTVT.

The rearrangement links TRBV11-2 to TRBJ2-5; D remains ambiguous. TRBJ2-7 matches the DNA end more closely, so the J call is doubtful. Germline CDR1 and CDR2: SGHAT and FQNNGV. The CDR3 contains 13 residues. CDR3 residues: CASSYGIYYEQYF. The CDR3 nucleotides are TGTGCCAGCAGCTACGGCATCTACTACGAGCAGTACTTC.

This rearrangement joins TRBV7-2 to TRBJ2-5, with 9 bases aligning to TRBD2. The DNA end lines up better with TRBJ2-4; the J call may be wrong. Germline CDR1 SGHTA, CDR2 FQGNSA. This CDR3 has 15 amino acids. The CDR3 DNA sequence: TGTGCCAGCAGCTTACTTAGCGGGAGCAAAAACATTCAGTACTTC. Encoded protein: CASSLLSGSKNIQYF.

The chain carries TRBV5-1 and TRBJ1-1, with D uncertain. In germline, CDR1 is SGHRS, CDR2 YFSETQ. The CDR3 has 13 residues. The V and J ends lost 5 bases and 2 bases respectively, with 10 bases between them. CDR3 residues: CASRKELNTEAFF. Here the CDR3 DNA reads TGCGCCAGCAGAAAGGAACTCAACACTGAAGCTTTCTTT.

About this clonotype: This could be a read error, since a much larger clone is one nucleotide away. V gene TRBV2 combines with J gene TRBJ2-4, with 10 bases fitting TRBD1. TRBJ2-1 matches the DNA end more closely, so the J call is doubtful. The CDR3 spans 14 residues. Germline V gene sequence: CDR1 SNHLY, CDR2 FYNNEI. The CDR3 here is CASYPDRGNYEQFF. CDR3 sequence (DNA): TGTGCCAGCTACCCGGACAGGGGGAACTACGAGCAGTTCTTC.

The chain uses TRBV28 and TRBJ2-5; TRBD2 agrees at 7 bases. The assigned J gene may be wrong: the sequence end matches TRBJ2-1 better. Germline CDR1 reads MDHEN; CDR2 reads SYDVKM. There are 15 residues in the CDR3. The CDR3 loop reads CASSTRTSPLNEQFF. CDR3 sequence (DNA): TGTGCCAGCAGTACAAGGACTAGTCCGTTGAATGAGCAGTTCTTC.

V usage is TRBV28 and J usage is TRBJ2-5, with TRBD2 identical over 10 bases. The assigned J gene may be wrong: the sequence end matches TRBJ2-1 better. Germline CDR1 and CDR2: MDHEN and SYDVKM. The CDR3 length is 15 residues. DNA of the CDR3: TGTGCCAGCAAGATTAGCGGGGGGTCTCGGAATGAGCAGTTCTTC. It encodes CASKISGGSRNEQFF.

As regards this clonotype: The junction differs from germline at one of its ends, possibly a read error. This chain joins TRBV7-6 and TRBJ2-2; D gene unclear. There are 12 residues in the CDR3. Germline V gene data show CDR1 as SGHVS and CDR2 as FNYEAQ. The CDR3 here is CASSLPPGELFF. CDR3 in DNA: TGTGCTAGCAGTCTTCCCCCCGGGGAGCTGTTTTTT.

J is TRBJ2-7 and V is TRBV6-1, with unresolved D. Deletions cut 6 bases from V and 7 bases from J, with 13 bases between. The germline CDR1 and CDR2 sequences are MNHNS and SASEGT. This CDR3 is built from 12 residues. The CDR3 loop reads CASRIRDNEQYF. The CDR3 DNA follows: TGTGCCAGCAGGATACGAGACAATGAGCAGTACTTC.

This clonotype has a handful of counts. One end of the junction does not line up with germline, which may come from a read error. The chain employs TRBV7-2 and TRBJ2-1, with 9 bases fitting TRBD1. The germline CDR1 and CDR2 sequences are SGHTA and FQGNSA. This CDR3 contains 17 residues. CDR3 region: CASSTWDREMGNSPLHF. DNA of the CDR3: TGTGCCAGCAGCACCTGGGACAGGGAAATGGGTAATTCACCCCTCCACTTC.

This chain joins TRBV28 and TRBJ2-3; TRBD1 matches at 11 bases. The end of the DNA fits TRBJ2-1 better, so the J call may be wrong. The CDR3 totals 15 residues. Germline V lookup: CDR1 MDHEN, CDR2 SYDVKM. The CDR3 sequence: CASSFRDRGFSEQFF. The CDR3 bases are TGTGCCAGCAGTTTTAGGGACAGGGGGTTCAGTGAGCAGTTCTTC.

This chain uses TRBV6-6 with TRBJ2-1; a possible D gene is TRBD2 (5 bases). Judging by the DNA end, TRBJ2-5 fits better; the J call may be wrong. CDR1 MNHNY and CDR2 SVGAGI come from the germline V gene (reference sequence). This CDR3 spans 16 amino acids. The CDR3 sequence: CASSYSFGRVQETQYF. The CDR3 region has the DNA TGTGCCAGCAGTTACTCGTTTGGGCGGGTACAAGAGACCCAGTACTTC.

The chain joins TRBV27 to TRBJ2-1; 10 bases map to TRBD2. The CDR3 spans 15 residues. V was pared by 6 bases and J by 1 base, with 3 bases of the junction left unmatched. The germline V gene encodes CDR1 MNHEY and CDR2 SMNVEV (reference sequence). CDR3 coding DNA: TGTGCCAGCAGGCCACTAGCGGGATCCTACAATGAGCAGTTCTTC. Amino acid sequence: CASRPLAGSYNEQFF.

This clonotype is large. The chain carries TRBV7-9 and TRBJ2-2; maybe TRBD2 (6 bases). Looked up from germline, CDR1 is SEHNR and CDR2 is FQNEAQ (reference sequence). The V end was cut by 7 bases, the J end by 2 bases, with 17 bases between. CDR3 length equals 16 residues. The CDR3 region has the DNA TGTGCCAGCAACCCCGCGGGGCGGATTAACACCGGGGAGCTGTTTTTT. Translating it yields CASNPAGRINTGELFF.